This entry features one TCR beta chain sequence. Its antigen is still unknown. These data come from a study of T cells expressing NK-cell markers (dated by TCRdb to 2018 to 2020). Turning to the overall study: TCR beta-chain repertoires were profiled in sorted CD3+CD56+NKG2C+, CD3+CD56+NKG2C- and CD3+CD56-NKG2C+ T-cell subsets from several donors. Among the eight sequenced donors, only one was HCMV-seronegative, while the other seven were HCMV-seropositive. All eight donors whose samples were sequenced were randomly selected healthy volunteers, three of them men and five women. The libraries were sequenced on Illumina HiSeq 2000/2500, MiSeq or NextSeq, producing 2 x 150 bp reads.

Overall results and qualifications from the work: Those dominant clonotypes were again the most abundant among CD3+CD56-NKG2C+ cells in a handful of donors, at roughly 25-65%. Whether the expanded NKG2C-expressing T cell clones were specific for HCMV antigens was left unclear. In more than 5 donors, the dominant CD3+CD56+NKG2C+ clonotypes ranked among the top 10 CD8+ clonotypes, making up about 1.0-7.5% of CD8+ T cells.

The sequencing machine was an Illumina HiSeq 2000. The TCR beta cDNA libraries were made using 5'RACE template switching, a step that added both a universal primer site and unique molecular identifiers. Synthesis of cDNA was primed from the TCR beta constant segment and was followed by two consecutive PCR amplification steps. The authors processed their data as follows. MIGEC was used to demultiplex reads and group the reads by UMI, and MiTCR was used to assemble and quantify clonotypes. To exclude erroneous sequences, only TCR cDNA sequences supported by at least two reads were retained. The tcR package was used for downstream repertoire analysis, and clonotypes were matched across fractions by CDR3 nucleotide sequence plus V segment. VDJmatch was used to annotate antigen specificity against VDJdb, with one amino acid substitution in CDR3 allowed. Following TCRdb reprocessing, every CDR3 protein sequence forms one entry, and DNA is not provided. For this entry, the V and J calls and clone size follow TCRdb and not the study's own pipeline. The sample table holds roughly 160,000 distinct CDR3 sequences. Roughly 20% of the sample is in the top ten clones.

Counted from cysteine to phenylalanine, this CDR3 has 15 amino acids. No DNA has been recorded. CDR1 and CDR2 are read off the germline V gene as SGHRS and YFSETQ. HCMV serostatus was determined by detecting HCMV-specific IgG in serum with a commercial ELISA kit. Ficoll density gradient centrifugation was used to isolate peripheral blood mononuclear cells from blood. This chain joins TRBV5-1 to TRBJ2-1; TCRdb proposes TRBD1, but this gene call is untestable without DNA. Source material: blood T cells: a sorted CD56 or NKG2C T cell subset, CD4+ or CD8+ T cells, or bulk PBMC T cells (not recorded which). This receptor was taken from a woman aged 18 to 69 in good health. The CDR3 is CASSLDRVRYNEQFF.